The 12 T cell receptor beta chains below were found in one sample sequenced in a study of shared clonotypes between healthy human individuals. Data came from immunoSEQ multiplex PCR; TCRdb stores just in-frame clones and leaves some out. The data contain over 2 million clones, 85% to 95% of them singletons. The sample taken for sequencing was naive CD4+ T cells from PBMCs. Regarding subset: CD45RA+ positively selected. The receptors originated from a man between 18 and 29 years old in good health. Some clones in this sample may be carry-over from other donors' samples.

Of note for this clone: Different DNA sequences within this sample yield the same CDR3. V and J are TRBV9 and TRBJ2-3; D is undetermined. CDR1 is SGDLS, CDR2 YYNGEE, per germline. The CDR3 extends over 13 amino acids. Between the trimmed V and J ends, which lost 0 bases and 6 bases, there was a span of 8 bases. CDR3 in DNA: TGTGCCAGCAGCGTAGTCTTAGCCGATACGCAGTATTTT. Translated: CASSVVLADTQYF.

This clone was seen just once. The identical CDR3 is also encoded by other nucleotide sequences in the sample. The CDR3: CASSLDGRNQPQHF. Here the CDR3 DNA reads TGTGCCAGCAGCCTAGACGGACGCAATCAGCCCCAGCATTTT. The V gene is TRBV7-9, the J gene TRBJ1-5, with D uncertain. Trimming left V 5 bases short and J 2 bases short, with 10 bases between. The CDR3 spans 14 residues. Germline assignment: CDR1 SEHNR and CDR2 FQNEAQ (reference sequence).

V is TRBV9 and J is TRBJ1-1; D not certain. The V end lost 4 bases, the J end lost 2 bases, and 15 bases lay between the germline ends. Germline loops: CDR1 SGDLS, CDR2 YYNGEE. The CDR3 is 15 amino acids. This chain's CDR3 is CASSSRVDTNTEAFF. CDR3 DNA sequence: TGTGCCAGCAGCTCCCGTGTAGACACTAACACTGAAGCTTTCTTT. The variable domain in full, with the rest retrieved from reference TRBV9 and TRBJ1-1, is DSGVTQTPKHLITATGQRVTLRCSPRSGDLSVYWYQQSLDQGLQFLIQYYNGEERAKGNILERFSAQQFPDLHSELNLSSLELGDSALYFCASSSRVDTNTEAFFGQGTRLTVV.

The chain has TRBV30 and TRBJ2-5; 11 bases match TRBD2. Germline V CDR1 and CDR2: GTSNPN, SVGIG (reference sequence). The CDR3 covers 17 residues. V trimming: 4 bases; J trimming: 2 bases; junction bases outside the gene matches: 12. The CDR3 spells CAWNLPRLAGLQETQYF. For the CDR3, the DNA is TGTGCCTGGAACCTCCCTCGACTAGCGGGATTACAAGAGACCCAGTACTTC.

V and J are TRBV6-1 and TRBJ2-7, with 7 bases that match TRBD2. The CDR3 spans 13 residues. With 8 bases clipped from V and 3 bases from J, the junction kept 7 bases outside the gene matches. The germline V gene has CDR1 MNHNS and CDR2 SASEGT. Written as DNA, the CDR3 is TGTGCCAGCTCCCCCCGGGGGGACTACGAGCAGTACTTC. It translates to CASSPRGDYEQYF.

This chain uses TRBV18 with TRBJ2-7, with 8 bases aligning to TRBD2. In germline, CDR1 is KGHSH, CDR2 LQKENI. This CDR3 region has 16 residues. V lost 0 bases, J lost 2 bases, and 6 bases stayed unmatched. The CDR3 sequence is CASSPPAAGAPYEQYF. CDR3 bases: TGTGCCAGCTCACCACCGGCAGCGGGGGCCCCCTACGAGCAGTACTTC. Combining the CDR3 with reference TRBV18 and TRBJ2-7 gives the whole variable domain NAGVMQNPRHLVRRRGQEARLRCSPMKGHSHVYWYRQLPEEGLKFMVYLQKENIIDESGMPKERFSAEFPKEGPSILRIQQVVRGDSAAYFCASSPPAAGAPYEQYFGPGTRLTVT.

The genes are TRBV5-1 and TRBJ2-6; D not certain. The germline gives CDR1 SGHRS, CDR2 YFSETQ. The CDR3 runs 14 residues. Trimming removed 4 bases from V and 4 bases from J, with 9 bases in between. Here the CDR3 DNA reads TGCGCCAGCAGCCCTGTAGCAGGGGCCAACGTCCTGACTTTC. It translates to CASSPVAGANVLTF.

The rearrangement joins TRBV7-9 to TRBJ2-7; maybe TRBD2 (6 bases). Trimming shortened V by 3 bases and J by 5 bases, and 14 bases separated the two germline ends. Germline V lookup: CDR1 SEHNR, CDR2 FQNEAQ (reference sequence). The CDR3 is 14 residues long. The CDR3 DNA reads as TGTGCCAGCAGCTTGAGAGGGAGGTTTGACGAGCAGTACTTC. Translating it yields CASSLRGRFDEQYF.

V usage is TRBV20-1 and J usage is TRBJ2-7; D unresolved. Germline V gene lookup returns CDR1 DFQATT and CDR2 SNEGSKA (reference sequence). Trimming pared 3 bases from V and 3 bases from J, leaving 6 bases between. The CDR3 is 11 amino acids. The DNA of the CDR3 is TGCAGTGCTAGGTCCTACTACGAGCAGTACTTC. This translates into CSARSYYEQYF.

The J gene is TRBJ1-5, the V gene TRBV5-5; D not resolved. The CDR3 covers 15 residues. Trimming removed 0 bases at V and 2 bases at J, with 9 bases between. CDR1 is SGHKS, CDR2 YYEKEE, per germline (reference sequence). Here the CDR3 reads CASSLAPTGNQPQHF. In DNA, the CDR3 is TGTGCCAGCAGCTTGGCTCCGACGGGCAATCAGCCCCAGCATTTT. Looking up the rest from reference TRBV5-5 and TRBJ1-5 gives the full variable domain: DAGVTQSPTHLIKTRGQQVTLRCSPISGHKSVSWYQQVLGQGPQFIFQYYEKEERGRGNFPDRFSARQFPNYSSELNVNALLLGDSALYLCASSLAPTGNQPQHFGDGTRLSIL.

This sequence joins TRBV7-2 and TRBJ2-3, with D tentatively TRBD1 (5 bases). The CDR3 extends over 15 amino acids. Germline V gene sequence: CDR1 SGHTA, CDR2 FQGNSA. Deletions cut 5 bases from V and 0 bases from J, with 12 bases between. CDR3 protein: CASSRQTPSTDTQYF. The CDR3 DNA is TGTGCCAGCAGCCGACAGACCCCTAGCACAGATACGCAGTATTTT.

The chain uses TRBV28 and TRBJ2-7; no definite D call. V dropped 0 bases and J dropped 2 bases, with 11 bases sitting between them. Germline-derived CDR1 and CDR2 are MDHEN and SYDVKM. CDR3 length: 15 residues. CDR3 in amino acids: CASSLWAAPAYEQYF. Written as DNA, the CDR3 is TGTGCCAGCAGTTTATGGGCGGCTCCTGCCTACGAGCAGTACTTC.